This TCR beta chain came from a study of immune cell composition in non-small cell lung cancer listed by TCRdb under 2017. A note on the overall study: Histologic subtype was assigned using H&E plus p63, CK5, Napsin A and TTF-1 immunohistochemistry, mainly lung adenocarcinoma or squamous cell carcinoma. Using Adaptive Biotechnologies, the researchers ran TCR-beta sequencing on some 36 paired NSCLC tumour and non-adjacent lung specimens, along with about two dozen tumour-only specimens. In supplementary cohort #1, which comprised 10 to 11 lung adenocarcinoma cases, paired tumour/lung TCR-beta sequencing was performed and TIL populations were generated so that tumour reactivity could be assessed. A few tumour specimens with TCR-beta data were of rare histological subtypes and were excluded from the subtype comparisons.

The CDR3 spans 14 residues, from the cysteine through the phenylalanine. The entry retains the CDR3 DNA only, 42 bases that are in frame from base 1. The germline V gene gives CDR1 as LGHNA and CDR2 as YSLEER. V loses 4 bases of germline sequence and J loses 4 bases, and the interval between the two ends is 13 bases. This clone was detected only once. There is no known antigen for this receptor. No per-base quality is available; no much larger clone lies one base away. TCR-beta CDR3 regions were amplified from genomic DNA by a two-step multiplex PCR, with the second step adding Illumina-compatible adaptors. As a commercial immunoSEQ service, TCR-beta immunosequencing was carried out on an Illumina platform. As for how the authors treated the data: Repertoires were described by productive clonality and by Top 10 Clones, which is the percentage of T-cell templates coming from the ten most frequent sequences. Values for productive clonality spanned 0 to 1, where a value of 1 indicated a monoclonal population. Sequences comprising at least 0.1% of tumour T-cell templates but absent from matched non-adjacent lung were defined as tumour-associated clones and were identified via log10 scatter plots. Student's t-tests were used for two-group comparisons, ANOVA was used for stages, and linear regression was used for relationships, with analyses conducted in GraphPad Prism7 and R. The source is immuneACCESS, and TCRdb retained only in-frame sequences with V and J called. Part of the clones is not carried over; for the studies checked, unresolved V genes explain less than half of this, and the remainder is unexplained. From that table come the V and J calls and clone size; the DNA was used to work out D and trimming. The sample has under 2,000 clones on record, 80% to 85% of them singletons. The top ten clonotypes cover over 8% of the sample.

Study-level results and caveats: Smoking pack-years did not significantly correlate with tumour TCR-beta clonality. Across roughly 9 adenocarcinoma cases, the maximal tumour-associated clone frequency showed a strong correlation with TIL tumour reactivity, but overall clonality showed no such correlation. Compared with lung adenocarcinoma tumours, lung squamous cell carcinoma showed significantly higher Top 10 clone scores and productive clonality. Tumour-associated clones >0.5% were found in nearly half of NSCLC cases, namely in less than 35% of adenocarcinomas versus about 73% of squamous carcinomas. Only 10 or so cases were included in the reactivity cohort, and sequence sharing between tumour-reactive clones and the dominant in vivo tumour-associated clones was not shown.

From frozen aliquots of unsorted single-cell suspensions, genomic DNA was isolated using the QIAamp DNA kit. The tumour samples consisted of non-small cell lung cancer tissue that had been surgically resected. Tissues were received within 2 hours of resection and were immediately processed into single-cell suspensions. Tissue was mechanically dissociated and enzymatically digested with DNase I, collagenase I and hyaluronidase for 25 to 35 minutes at 37 °C, then filtered and RBC-lysed. The rearranged chain carries TRBV4-3 and TRBJ1-1, with TRBD1 as a weak D call on 6 bases. This clonotype originated in a human donor with non-small cell lung cancer. Sequenced sample: lung tumor tissue. The CDR3 has the sequence CASSPETGGTEAFF. The nucleotide sequence reads as follows: TGCGCCAGCAGCCCCGAGACAGGTGGCACTGAAGCTTTCTTT.